This entry features one T cell receptor beta chain sequence. Its cognate antigen is unknown. This entry belongs to a study of cytomegalovirus exposure and HLA in healthy donors. Use of 60 Vbeta and 13 Jbeta primers characterized the PCR. Using immunoSEQ multiplex PCR, the repertoire was profiled, and TCRdb retains in-frame clones only, with some absent. The sample lists 150,000 to 200,000 clones, roughly 87% seen once, with roughly 0.23% in the top ten. Germline CDR1 reads SGHTA; CDR2 reads FQGTGA. This CDR3 is built from 18 residues. With 7 bases clipped from V and 0 bases from J, the junction kept 16 bases outside the gene matches. Study-level points and caveats: Among TCR beta chains, those listed as cytomegalovirus-associated numbered about 160.

This sequence joins TRBV7-3 and TRBJ2-5; TRBD2 aligns across 8 bases. The specimen sequenced was PBMCs. This receptor was taken from a girl in the first two years of life in good health and CMV-seronegative. CDR3: CASTVEGPGLEYQETQYF. CDR3 bases: TGTGCCAGCACCGTCGAAGGGCCGGGACTAGAGTACCAAGAGACCCAGTACTTC.